The rows below give T cell receptor beta chains drawn from one sample of a study of blood T cell repertoires in COVID-19. Here immunoSEQ multiplex PCR was the method, and the copy in TCRdb shows in-frame clones only, minus some. The sample lists 130,000 to 150,000 clones, about 86% occurring once. Sequencing was done on a sample of peripheral blood. These receptors were obtained from a woman of 80 years or more with acute or convalescent COVID-19. CDR3s include the opening cysteine and the closing phenylalanine or tryptophan. A D gene is named only where the DNA matches it firmly. For some rows the clone size is stated as once, few or many, or as a class when expanded; others skip it.

size	V	J	D	CDR3	DNA
-	TRBV6-5	TRBJ2-1	-	CASSRQKPYNEQFF	TGTGCCAGCAGTCGACAGAAACCTTACAATGAGCAGTTCTTC
-	TRBV14	TRBJ2-1	TRBD2	CASSPISGGAGNEQFF	TGTGCCAGCAGCCCGATTAGCGGGGGGGCGGGCAATGAGCAGTTCTTC
-	TRBV9	TRBJ2-7	-	CASSVEADIAYEQYF	TGTGCCAGCAGCGTAGAGGCGGACATAGCCTACGAGCAGTACTTC
few	TRBV3-1/TRBV3-2	TRBJ1-1	-	CASSRDAGNTEAFF	TGTGCCAGCAGCCGAGACGCGGGGAACACTGAAGCTTTCTTT
few	TRBV19	TRBJ1-2	TRBD1	CASSIKGQGSLRGYTF	TGTGCCAGTAGTATAAAGGGACAGGGGTCTCTACGGGGCTACACCTTC
-	TRBV7-9	TRBJ1-1	TRBD1	CASSKPGQGWDTEAFF	TGTGCCAGCAGCAAGCCGGGACAGGGGTGGGACACTGAAGCTTTCTTT
once	TRBV13	TRBJ1-2	-	CASRPRQLNYGYTF	TGTGCCAGCAGACCAAGACAGTTAAACTATGGCTACACCTTC
-	TRBV11-2	TRBJ1-3	-	CASTLTGISGNTIYF	TGTGCCAGCACCCTGACAGGCATCTCTGGAAACACCATATATTTT
-	TRBV12-2	TRBJ1-1	-	CASRLFLTNTEAFF	TGTGCAAGTCGCTTATTCCTAACGAACACTGAAGCTTTCTTT
many	TRBV10-3	TRBJ1-6	-	CAISPTTGSYNSPLHF	TGTGCCATCAGTCCTACGACAGGCTCCTATAATTCACCCCTCCACTTT
-	TRBV3-1/TRBV3-2	TRBJ1-3	-	CASSLTRGGIYF	TGTGCCAGCAGCCTCACACGGGGGGGCATATATTTT
-	TRBV7-9	TRBJ1-1	TRBD1	CASSPALGQENTEAFF	TGTGCCAGCAGTCCCGCGCTGGGACAGGAGAACACTGAAGCTTTCTTT
-	TRBV10-1	TRBJ1-1	-	CASSESTPTEAFF	TGCGCCAGCAGTGAGTCGACTCCCACTGAAGCTTTCTTT
-	TRBV18	TRBJ2-1	TRBD1	CASSPDRSNEQFF	TGTGCCAGCTCACCGGACAGGAGCAATGAGCAGTTCTTC
-	TRBV2	TRBJ1-2	-	CASSEGGLWGYTF	TGTGCCAGCAGTGAAGGGGGACTTTGGGGCTACACCTTC
-	TRBV19	TRBJ1-2	TRBD1	CASSTGGADYGYTF	TGTGCCAGTAGTACAGGGGGCGCCGACTATGGCTACACCTTC
-	TRBV4-2	TRBJ1-6	-	CASSHPNSGSPLHF	TGTGCCAGCAGTCACCCCAACTCGGGGTCACCCCTCCACTTT
-	TRBV7-2	TRBJ1-2	TRBD1	CASSLWGQGISGYGYTF	TGTGCCAGCAGCTTATGGGGACAGGGCATTAGTGGCTATGGCTACACCTTC
-	TRBV5-6	TRBJ1-6	-	CASSLGMGGSYNSPLHF	TGTGCCAGCAGCTTGGGAATGGGGGGCTCCTATAATTCACCCCTCCACTTT
-	TRBV15	TRBJ1-3	-	CATSRDAASSGNTIYF	TGTGCCACCAGCAGAGATGCGGCAAGCTCTGGAAACACCATATATTTT
-	TRBV6-2/TRBV6-3	TRBJ2-6	-	CASSNRDSGANVLTF	TGTGCCAGCAGTAACCGGGATTCCGGGGCCAACGTCCTGACTTTC
-	TRBV2	TRBJ1-1	-	CASSEFPVLDSEAFF	TGTGCCAGCAGTGAATTTCCGGTTTTGGACAGCGAAGCTTTCTTT
-	TRBV5-1	TRBJ2-3	TRBD1	CASSPGQGITQYF	TGCGCCAGCTCCCCGGGACAGGGGATCACGCAGTATTTT
-	TRBV25-1	TRBJ1-4	-	CASSEHATNEKLFF	TGTGCCAGCAGTGAACATGCAACTAATGAAAAACTGTTTTTT
-	TRBV27	TRBJ1-2	-	CASSISLRGLYGYTF	TGTGCCAGCAGTATCTCTCTAAGGGGCCTCTATGGCTACACCTTC